A selection of T cell receptor beta chains follows, all from one sample in a study of identical twins. TCRdb re-derived calls from the 5' RACE reads in MiXCR, one entry per CDR3 protein. The sample consists of 250,000 or so distinct CDR3 sequences, approximately 8.3% of them appearing once. The same data also contributed to another study, on yellow fever vaccine responses in identical twins.

Material for sequencing was CD8+ T cells sorted from blood. All receptors derive from a woman aged 18-35 years in good health. Each CDR3 is given with its conserved first and last residue. A D gene is named only where the DNA matches it firmly. Expanded clones are given a class, and other clones once, few, many or no size at all.

d_call j_call v_call clone_size cdr3_aa cdr3_nt
TRBD2 TRBJ2-1 TRBV5-5 few CASSLGRGYDEQFF TGTGCCAGCAGCTTGGGGCGGGGGTACGATGAGCAGTTCTTC
- TRBJ2-5 TRBV4-1 many CASSPPVGAVGTQYF TGCGCCAGCAGCCCCCCTGTAGGGGCCGTCGGGACCCAGTACTTC
- TRBJ2-1 TRBV29-1 many CSVQRNEQFF TGCAGCGTTCAGAGGAATGAGCAGTTCTTC
TRBD2 TRBJ2-3 TRBV2 few CASTPGVAGVFSTDTQYF TGTGCCAGCACCCCCGGGGTAGCGGGGGTTTTTAGCACAGATACGCAGTATTTT
TRBD1 TRBJ2-5 TRBV29-1 many CSVGTGAEWETQYF TGCAGCGTGGGGACAGGGGCCGAGTGGGAGACCCAGTACTTC
TRBD2 TRBJ2-7 TRBV7-2 few CASSWGTSGRPYEQYF TGTGCCAGCAGCTGGGGGACTAGCGGGCGACCCTACGAGCAGTACTTC
TRBD2 TRBJ2-2 TRBV12-3/TRBV12-4 few CASSGGLAGGDTGELFF TGTGCCAGCAGTGGCGGACTAGCGGGCGGGGACACCGGGGAGCTGTTTTTT
TRBD1 TRBJ1-2 TRBV28 few CASSGATLDRGGYGYTF TGTGCCAGCAGCGGAGCCACTTTAGACAGGGGAGGATATGGCTACACCTTC
TRBD1 TRBJ2-3 TRBV9 few CASSAPRTGKDFTDTQYF TGTGCCAGCAGCGCGCCCAGGACAGGGAAAGACTTCACAGATACGCAGTATTTT
- TRBJ2-5 TRBV25-1 - CASSEYGGAQETQYF TGTGCCAGCAGTGAATATGGAGGGGCCCAAGAGACCCAGTACTTC
TRBD2 TRBJ2-7 TRBV27 - CASGRTSGPNSYEQYF TGTGCCAGCGGGAGGACTAGCGGGCCCAATTCCTACGAGCAGTACTTC
- TRBJ2-3 TRBV7-2 many CASSLRAMAPRPDTQYF TGTGCCAGCAGCTTGAGAGCAATGGCGCCGAGGCCAGATACGCAGTATTTT
- TRBJ2-7 TRBV21-1 - CASSNSGLAGGPEVGEQYF TGTGCCAGCAGCAACTCTGGACTAGCGGGAGGGCCCGAGGTTGGCGAGCAGTACTTC
TRBD2 TRBJ2-3 TRBV14 few CASSQEGLAAPSTDTQYF TGTGCCAGCAGCCAAGAGGGACTAGCGGCTCCTAGCACAGATACGCAGTATTTT
- TRBJ2-7 TRBV12-3/TRBV12-4 few CASSPISGYEQYF TGTGCCAGCAGTCCCATATCGGGGTACGAGCAGTACTTC
- TRBJ2-3 TRBV6-5 few CASSYSGGGLGDTQYF TGTGCCAGCAGTTACTCGGGGGGGGGGCTTGGGGATACGCAGTATTTT
TRBD1 TRBJ2-7 TRBV27 - CASSKYNRGQSFYEQYF TGTGCCAGCAGTAAATACAACAGGGGGCAGTCTTTCTACGAGCAGTACTTC
- TRBJ2-7 TRBV11-2 few CASSPYWGSSYEQYF TGTGCCAGCAGCCCCTACTGGGGTTCCTCCTACGAGCAGTACTTC
- TRBJ2-7 TRBV27 few CASSFGDSEYEQYF TGTGCCAGCAGTTTCGGGGACTCCGAGTACGAGCAGTACTTC
- TRBJ2-4 TRBV6-2/TRBV6-3 many CASSPYVEDIQYF TGTGCCAGCAGTCCCTATGTAGAAGACATTCAGTACTTC
- TRBJ2-1 TRBV29-1 - CSVEDLTGWGDNEQFF TGCAGCGTTGAAGATCTGACAGGGTGGGGGGACAATGAGCAGTTCTTC
TRBD2 TRBJ2-7 TRBV7-2 - CASSPRLAVEYEQYF TGTGCCAGCAGCCCGAGACTAGCGGTAGAGTACGAGCAGTACTTC
TRBD1 TRBJ1-1 TRBV29-1 few CSVPWTGQTTEAFF TGCAGCGTTCCTTGGACAGGACAAACCACTGAAGCTTTCTTT
TRBD1 TRBJ2-5 TRBV6-1 - CASSPGQGLGETQYF TGTGCCAGCAGCCCCGGACAGGGGTTAGGAGAGACCCAGTACTTC
- TRBJ1-2 TRBV9 - CASGWTSSEGYGYTF TGTGCCAGCGGGTGGACCTCAAGTGAGGGCTATGGCTACACCTTC
- TRBJ2-3 TRBV2 few CASSVLPSTDTQYF TGTGCCAGCAGTGTACTCCCCAGCACAGATACGCAGTATTTT
- TRBJ2-7 TRBV7-9 - CATSIQGSYEQYF TGTGCCACCAGTATACAGGGTTCCTACGAGCAGTACTTC
- TRBJ1-1 TRBV23-1 few CASSQSNAGSRTEAFF TGCGCCAGCAGTCAATCTAACGCAGGGTCGAGGACTGAAGCTTTCTTT
- TRBJ2-1 TRBV4-3 many CASSQGANEQFF TGCGCCAGCAGCCAAGGGGCCAATGAGCAGTTCTTC
TRBD2 TRBJ2-7 TRBV29-1 many CSVGTSGSEQYF TGCAGCGTTGGGACTAGCGGATCCGAGCAGTACTTC
TRBD2 TRBJ2-7 TRBV2 - CASSEYGGSEQYF TGTGCCAGCAGTGAATATGGCGGGAGCGAGCAGTACTTC
- TRBJ2-1 TRBV7-2 many CASSFGGSSYNEQFF TGTGCCAGCAGCTTTGGGGGGAGCTCCTACAATGAGCAGTTCTTC
TRBD2 TRBJ2-3 TRBV5-1 - CASSPVTGGLTDTQYF TGCGCCAGCAGCCCGGTGACGGGGGGGCTGACAGATACGCAGTATTTT
- TRBJ2-7 TRBV20-1 many CSARGGSSYEQYF TGCAGTGCTAGAGGGGGGAGCTCCTACGAGCAGTACTTC
- TRBJ2-3 TRBV28 medium-sized CASRPVQRGGTDTQYF TGTGCCAGCAGGCCAGTCCAGAGAGGGGGGACAGATACGCAGTATTTT
- TRBJ2-3 TRBV4-2 many CASSQWADHSTDTQYF TGTGCCAGCAGCCAATGGGCAGACCATAGCACAGATACGCAGTATTTT
- TRBJ2-7 TRBV27 few CASSSLTGVEQYF TGTGCCAGCAGTTCCCTGACGGGGGTCGAGCAGTACTTC
- TRBJ1-5 TRBV5-1 many CASSLEQGGNQPQHF TGCGCCAGCAGCTTGGAACAGGGTGGCAATCAGCCCCAGCATTTT
- TRBJ2-1 TRBV2 few CASEKDSYNEQFF TGTGCCAGCGAAAAGGATTCCTACAATGAGCAGTTCTTC
- TRBJ2-5 TRBV12-3/TRBV12-4 many CASTRGVETQYF TGTGCCAGCACCAGGGGGGTGGAGACCCAGTACTTC
- TRBJ2-1 TRBV4-1 - CASEGNNEQFF TGCGCCTCCGAAGGGAACAATGAGCAGTTCTTC
- TRBJ2-7 TRBV10-3 few CATLPTPDFNLGEQYF TGTGCCACTCTACCGACCCCGGACTTCAATTTGGGCGAGCAGTACTTC
- TRBJ2-1 TRBV4-1 few CASGHNEQFF TGCGCCAGCGGACACAATGAGCAGTTCTTC
- TRBJ1-4 TRBV12-3/TRBV12-4 few CASSSGVQDEKLFF TGTGCCAGCAGTTCCGGGGTCCAGGATGAAAAACTGTTTTTT
- TRBJ1-6 TRBV4-3 - CASSSYWLRVGSPLHF TGCGCCAGCAGCTCCTATTGGTTACGGGTGGGATCACCCCTCCACTTT
TRBD2 TRBJ2-5 TRBV12-3/TRBV12-4 many CASSPLAGVLETQYF TGTGCCAGCAGTCCCTTAGCGGGAGTTTTGGAGACCCAGTACTTC
- TRBJ2-3 TRBV6-5 few CASSLQDGFTDTQYF TGTGCCAGCAGTTTGCAGGACGGCTTCACAGATACGCAGTATTTT
- TRBJ2-1 TRBV28 - CASSPLDWLGNEQFF TGTGCCAGCAGTCCCCTAGACTGGCTCGGCAATGAGCAGTTCTTC
- TRBJ1-3 TRBV20-1 few CSARVQRAGNTIYF TGCAGTGCTAGGGTGCAAAGGGCTGGAAACACCATATATTTT
TRBD1 TRBJ2-7 TRBV11-2 - CASSRAGGSSYEQYF TGTGCCAGCAGCAGAGCAGGGGGCAGTAGCTACGAGCAGTACTTC
- TRBJ2-7 TRBV7-9 few CASSLVGQGSSYEQYF TGTGCCAGCAGCTTAGTCGGGCAGGGGAGCTCCTACGAGCAGTACTTC
TRBD2 TRBJ2-5 TRBV19 - CASSIPEGGSETQYF TGTGCCAGTAGTATACCGGAGGGAGGGAGCGAGACCCAGTACTTC
- TRBJ1-4 TRBV20-1 - CSARDWEGWPTNEKLFF TGCAGTGCTAGAGACTGGGAGGGATGGCCTACTAATGAAAAACTGTTTTTT
- TRBJ2-5 TRBV4-2 - CASSLYRDPQETQYF TGTGCCAGCAGCCTCTACAGGGACCCGCAAGAGACCCAGTACTTC
- TRBJ2-1 TRBV6-5 many CASSYSNGNEQFF TGTGCCAGCAGTTACTCGAATGGGAATGAGCAGTTCTTC